The 28 T cell receptor beta chains presented below share a single source sample, sequenced in a study of blood T cell repertoires in COVID-19. Profiling relied on immunoSEQ multiplex PCR, and the TCRdb table lists in-frame clones only, not all of them. The sample gives about 80,000 clones, 60% to 85% of which show up once; around 15% is in the top ten. Material for sequencing was peripheral blood. These receptors all stem from a human donor in a cohort sampled during active COVID-19.

The chain joins TRBV4-3 to TRBJ2-1; D possibly corresponds to TRBD2 (6 bases). V lost 0 bases to trimming and J lost 7 bases, with 16 bases between them. The CDR3 runs to 16 residues. Germline assignment: CDR1 LGHNA and CDR2 YSLEER. CDR3 protein: CASSQDGGTGLNEQFF. The DNA of the CDR3 is TGCGCCAGCAGCCAAGATGGAGGGACCGGCCTGAATGAGCAGTTCTTC.

This chain links TRBV6-5 with TRBJ2-2, with D perhaps matching TRBD2 (5 bases). Deletions cut 7 bases from V and 6 bases from J, with 9 bases between. CDR3 length: 12 amino acids. From germline, CDR1 is MNHEY and CDR2 SVGAGI. The chain's CDR3 is CASTQRAGELFF. The DNA for the CDR3 is TGTGCCAGCACCCAGAGGGCCGGGGAGCTGTTTTTT.

Judged by abundance, this clone is large (0.1 to 1%). CDR3 nucleotides: TGTGCCATCAGTGGCCTGACAGGGGACTACACCTTC. Translated: CAISGLTGDYTF. V usage is TRBV10-3 and J usage is TRBJ1-2; TRBD1 matches at 8 bases. The CDR3 runs to 12 residues. From germline, CDR1 is ENHRY and CDR2 SYGVKD. With V trimmed by 4 bases and J by 10 bases, 5 bases remained unmatched.

The chain employs TRBV6-6 and TRBJ1-4, with TRBD1 identical over 7 bases. CDR1 is MNHNY and CDR2 is SVGAGI in the germline V gene (reference sequence). After removal of 6 bases from V and 5 bases from J, the junction contained 6 bases not matched to a gene. This CDR3 comprises 14 residues. CDR3 DNA sequence: TGTGCCAGCAGACGACAGGGTAGAAATGAAAAACTGTTTTTT. Its translation is CASRRQGRNEKLFF.

The V call is TRBV5-5, the J call TRBJ1-1, with D tentatively TRBD1 (6 bases). CDR1 SGHKS and CDR2 YYEKEE come from the germline V gene (reference sequence). CDR3 length: 14 amino acids. Trimming shortened V by 4 bases and J by 6 bases, and 16 bases separated the two germline ends. The chain's CDR3 is CASSPDGGLAEAFF. The CDR3 nucleotides are TGTGCCAGCAGCCCCGACGGGGGGCTGGCTGAAGCTTTCTTT.

The chain carries TRBV2 and TRBJ2-7; 8 bases are shared with TRBD1. Germline trimming cut 6 bases from V and 4 bases from J; bases unmatched to any gene: 5. The CDR3 runs to 13 residues. Germline V CDR1 and CDR2: SNHLY, FYNNEI. The CDR3 loop is CASRERTGYEQYF. DNA of the CDR3: TGTGCCAGCAGGGAAAGGACAGGGTACGAGCAGTACTTC. Variable domain in full (rest from reference TRBV2 and TRBJ2-7): EPEVTQTPSHQVTQMGQEVILRCVPISNHLYFYWYRQILGQKVEFLVSFYNNEISEKSEIFDDQFSVERPDGSNFTLKIRSTKLEDSAMYFCASRERTGYEQYFGPGTRLTVT.

The chain is built from TRBV2 and TRBJ2-7; 9 bases are shared with TRBD1. Trimming removed 6 bases from V and 2 bases from J; junction bases left unmatched: 5. The germline gives CDR1 SNHLY, CDR2 FYNNEI. The CDR3 contains 14 residues. The CDR3 spells CASRVTGGPYEQYV. The CDR3 nucleotides read TGTGCCAGCAGGGTTACAGGGGGCCCCTACGAGCAGTACGTC.

This clone was recorded only once. The rearrangement joins TRBV13 to TRBJ2-5; 8 bases fit TRBD1. With V trimmed by 2 bases and J by 2 bases, 7 bases remained unmatched. Per germline, CDR1 PRHDT and CDR2 FYEKMQ (reference sequence). The CDR3 runs to 16 residues. The CDR3 is CASSLPHDRGQETQYF. In DNA form, the CDR3 reads TGTGCCAGCAGCTTACCCCACGACAGGGGACAAGAGACCCAGTACTTC.

This clone was found many times. CDR3 protein: CASSSQGERNYGYTF. Written as DNA, the CDR3 is TGTGCCAGCAGTTCACAGGGAGAGCGGAACTATGGCTACACCTTC. The chain employs TRBV27 and TRBJ1-2; the D gene is possibly TRBD1 (6 bases). Germline V gene data show CDR1 as MNHEY and CDR2 as SMNVEV (reference sequence). Trimming stripped 4 bases from V and 2 bases from J, with 14 bases between. This CDR3 contains 15 residues.

V is TRBV7-9 and J is TRBJ2-5; TRBD2 agrees at 7 bases. The trim removed 3 bases at V and 4 bases at J, leaving 5 bases unmatched. This CDR3 region has 14 residues. Per germline, CDR1 SEHNR and CDR2 FQNEAQ (reference sequence). CDR3 protein: CASSLGGFGETQYF. For the CDR3, the DNA is TGTGCCAGCAGCTTGGGAGGGTTTGGAGAGACCCAGTACTTC.

V and J are TRBV7-3 and TRBJ2-3; D perhaps matches TRBD2 (7 bases). The CDR3 consists of 19 residues. Looked up from germline, CDR1 is SGHTA and CDR2 is FQGTGA. Trimming shortened V by 0 bases and J by 2 bases, and 21 bases separated the two germline ends. The CDR3 is CASSLTSNLQGGPTDTQYF. Here the CDR3 DNA reads TGTGCCAGCAGCTTAACTTCGAACCTACAGGGAGGGCCCACAGATACGCAGTATTTT.

This rearrangement joins TRBV1 to TRBJ2-7; the tabulated D call, TRBD1, remains unverified against the DNA. TRBV1 is recorded as a pseudogene. This CDR3 is built from 16 residues. The CDR3 region is CTSSLPYRDRGREQYV. The CDR3 nucleotides are TGCACCAGCAGCCTCCCATACCGGGACAGGGGGCGCGAGCAGTACGTC.

This clone was seen only a few times. The chain uses TRBV9 and TRBJ2-3, with D maybe TRBD2 (6 bases). CDR3 length: 16 residues. From germline, CDR1 is SGDLS and CDR2 YYNGEE. V was pared by 4 bases and J by 2 bases, with 17 bases between. The CDR3 region is CASSPRAGPSTDTQYF. The CDR3 DNA is TGTGCCAGCAGCCCAAGGGCGGGGCCCTCCACAGATACGCAGTATTTT.

This sequence joins TRBV4-3 and TRBJ1-6; weak D call: TRBD1 (6 bases). This CDR3 is built from 15 residues. The V end was cut by 0 bases, the J end by 9 bases, with 12 bases between. The germline gives CDR1 LGHNA, CDR2 YSLEER. CDR3 protein: CASSQDSTGSSPLHF. CDR3 sequence (DNA): TGCGCCAGCAGCCAAGATAGTACAGGGAGTTCACCCCTCCACTTT.

This chain uses TRBV7-9 with TRBJ2-1; 16 bases are shared with TRBD2. V was pared by 5 bases and J by 2 bases, with 9 bases of the junction left unmatched. The CDR3 is 19 residues long. The germline gives CDR1 SEHNR, CDR2 FQNEAQ (reference sequence). The CDR3, as DNA: TGTGCCAGCAGCCCAACGGGACTAGCGGGAGGGGCCACCTACAATGAGCAGTTCTTC. Amino acids: CASSPTGLAGGATYNEQFF. Complete variable domain (other parts from reference TRBV7-9 and TRBJ2-1): DTGVSQNPRHKITKRGQNVTFRCDPISEHNRLYWYRQTLGQGPEFLTYFQNEAQLEKSRLLSDRFSAERPKGSFSTLEIQRTEQGDSAMYLCASSPTGLAGGATYNEQFFGPGTRLTVL.

This clone has only a few counts. This CDR3 reads CASSPGGLAGLTGELFF. In nucleotides, the CDR3 is TGCGCCAGCAGCCCCGGCGGACTAGCGGGACTCACCGGGGAGCTGTTTTTT. The chain combines TRBV4-3 with TRBJ2-2, with 12 bases identical to TRBD2. The CDR3 is 17 residues long. Looked up from germline, CDR1 is LGHNA and CDR2 is YSLEER. The junction had 7 bases not matched to a gene; V was cut back by 4 bases and J by 4 bases.

This clone was counted between two and nine times. CDR3 in amino acids: CASSVEGARGNTIYF. The CDR3 nucleotides read TGTGCCAGCAGCGTTGAGGGGGCCAGAGGAAACACCATATATTTT. J is TRBJ1-3 and V is TRBV9; 7 positions match TRBD1. This CDR3 region has 15 residues. Germline V lookup: CDR1 SGDLS, CDR2 YYNGEE. Trimming removed 2 bases from V and 4 bases from J; junction bases left unmatched: 6.

In this sample, this clone turned up a few times. The chain employs TRBV28 and TRBJ1-4, with no clear D. The germline V gene has CDR1 MDHEN and CDR2 SYDVKM. The CDR3 spans 12 residues. The V end lost 1 base, the J end lost 6 bases, and 3 bases lay between the germline ends. CDR3 sequence: CASSLSYEKLFF. The CDR3 bases are TGTGCCAGCAGTTTATCCTATGAAAAACTGTTTTTT.

This sequence joins TRBV9 and TRBJ1-2; TRBD1 agrees at 9 bases. Per the germline V gene, CDR1 is SGDLS and CDR2 is YYNGEE. J gave up 8 bases and V 3 bases, and 8 bases lay outside the gene matches. The CDR3 totals 14 residues. In nucleotides, the CDR3 is TGTGCCAGCAGCGAAACAGGGGGCGTCGGAGGCTACACCTTC. Translated: CASSETGGVGGYTF.

The chain employs TRBV2 and TRBJ2-7; the match to TRBD1 covers 7 bases. The V gene's germline CDR1 is SNHLY and CDR2 FYNNEI. Unmatched junction bases numbered 7, after V lost 6 bases and J lost 5 bases. This CDR3 contains 13 residues. CDR3 in amino acids: CASSRQGRNEQYF. The CDR3 nucleotides are TGTGCCAGCAGCAGACAGGGAAGGAACGAGCAGTACTTC.

The V and J genes are TRBV27 and TRBJ1-3; D might be TRBD1 (5 bases). Germline V gives CDR1 MNHEY, CDR2 SMNVEV (reference sequence). The ends were cut back, 6 bases at V and 8 bases at J, with 14 bases in the middle. The CDR3 covers 13 residues. Written as DNA, the CDR3 is TGTGCCAGCAGCCCCCGAGGCAGGGACACCATATATTTT. Encoded protein: CASSPRGRDTIYF.

V and J are TRBV9 and TRBJ2-7; TRBD1 matches 8 bases. CDR1 is SGDLS and CDR2 is YYNGEE in the germline V gene. There are 15 residues in the CDR3. V was pared by 0 bases and J by 7 bases, with 9 bases of the junction left unmatched. CDR3 residues: CASSVGAGGAEEQYF. The CDR3 nucleotides read TGTGCCAGCAGCGTAGGGGCAGGGGGCGCGGAAGAGCAGTACTTC.

The table lists this clone with a count of one. This sequence joins TRBV2 and TRBJ1-2; tentatively, D is TRBD1 (5 bases). V was shortened by 3 bases and J by 0 bases, with 5 bases between the two germline ends. The CDR3 runs to 13 residues. Germline loops: CDR1 SNHLY, CDR2 FYNNEI. CDR3 sequence: CASSEGPNYGYTF. The DNA for the CDR3 is TGTGCCAGCAGTGAGGGGCCTAACTATGGCTACACCTTC.

The rearrangement uses TRBV13 and TRBJ1-6, with 8 bases that match TRBD1. Germline V gene data show CDR1 as PRHDT and CDR2 as FYEKMQ (reference sequence). This CDR3 contains 15 residues. The ends lost 3 bases at V and 9 bases at J; junction bases unmatched: 7. CDR3 DNA: TGTGCCAGCAGCTTGGACAGGGTAGGAACTTCACCCCTCCACTTT. This sequence encodes CASSLDRVGTSPLHF.

CDR3 loop: CASSSAAGNTEAFF. For the CDR3, the DNA is TGTGCCAGCAGCTCAGCAGCGGGAAACACTGAAGCTTTCTTT. The chain carries TRBV5-4 and TRBJ1-1; D not resolved. The CDR3 loop spans 14 amino acids. Trimming took off 3 bases at V and 2 bases at J, with 11 bases between the two ends. Germline V gives CDR1 SGHNT, CDR2 YYREEE (reference sequence). The full variable domain, completed using reference TRBV5-4 and TRBJ1-1, is ETGVTQSPTHLIKTRGQQVTLRCSSQSGHNTVSWYQQALGQGPQFIFQYYREEENGRGNFPPRFSGLQFPNYSSELNVNALELDDSALYLCASSSAAGNTEAFFGQGTRLTVV.

The chain is built from TRBV6-5 and TRBJ1-2; the D gene is possibly TRBD1 (6 bases). Trimming pared 3 bases from V and 5 bases from J, leaving 10 bases between. Germline lookup yields CDR1 MNHEY and CDR2 SVGAGI. The CDR3 extends over 13 amino acids. The CDR3 region is CASSYWQGYGYTF. For the CDR3, the DNA is TGTGCCAGCAGTTATTGGCAGGGGTATGGCTACACCTTC.

The chain joins TRBV6-1 to TRBJ2-7, with 7 positions matching TRBD2. The CDR3 covers 16 residues. CDR1 MNHNS and CDR2 SASEGT come from the germline V gene. J lost 3 bases, V lost 2 bases, and 10 bases had no gene match. The CDR3, as DNA: TGTGCCAGCAGTGAATCTGTGGCGGGAGCTCACTACGAGCAGTACGTC. This gives the protein CASSESVAGAHYEQYV.

This sequence joins TRBV4-3 and TRBJ2-2, with TRBD1 as a possible D gene (5 bases). This CDR3 is built from 15 residues. V was trimmed by 0 bases and J by 6 bases, leaving 11 bases between them. The germline gives CDR1 LGHNA, CDR2 YSLEER. In nucleotides, the CDR3 is TGCGCCAGCAGCCAAGACTCAGGGTTTTCCGGGGAGCTGTTTTTT. Translated, it gives CASSQDSGFSGELFF.